This T cell receptor beta chain was captured by sequencing in a study of blood T cell repertoires in COVID-19. Authors' data handling: Amplified reference gene primers provided the basis for estimating nucleated cell counts. Assay used: immunoSEQ multiplex PCR; TCRdb lists only in-frame clones, some missing. The V and J calls and clone size were taken over from that table, and D and trimming were inferred from the DNA. Of about 220,000 clones in the sample, roughly 80% were seen once. This clonotype was obtained from a woman in her 70s with COVID-19, enrolled during active disease. Sequences were obtained from peripheral blood.

CDR3 DNA: TGTGCCAGTAGTAACCGACTAGCGGGAGACTACAATGAGCAGTTCTTC. Its protein product is CASSNRLAGDYNEQFF. The rearrangement links TRBV19 to TRBJ2-1; 12 positions match TRBD2. Germline V gene data show CDR1 as LNHDA and CDR2 as SQIVND (reference sequence). The CDR3 contains 16 residues. With 4 bases clipped from V and 3 bases from J, the junction kept 4 bases outside the gene matches. Supplemented by reference TRBV19 and TRBJ2-1, the full variable domain reads DGGITQSPKYLFRKEGQNVTLSCEQNLNHDAMYWYRQDPGQGLRLIYYSQIVNDFQKGDIAEGYSVSREKKESFPLTVTSAQKNPTAFYLCASSNRLAGDYNEQFFGPGTRLTVL.